The clone carrying this TCR beta chain was counted only a few times. What it binds is not known. CDR3 length equals 14 residues. Germline V gene sequence: CDR1 MDHEN, CDR2 SYDVKM. Trimming pared 6 bases from V and 7 bases from J, leaving 16 bases between. The record originates from a study of T cells in Graves' hyperthyroidism and ophthalmopathy. TCR beta CDR3 regions were amplified from RNA. HTBI primers drove first-round RT-PCR of the TCR CDR3. Each CDR3 protein is one row after TCRdb ran MiXCR on the multiplex PCR reads. This table has around 580,000 distinct CDR3 sequences, 46% appearing once. Stable disease denoted Graves' hyperthyroidism without ophthalmopathy progression within 18 months. In patients aged 18 to 65, hyperthyroidism was newly diagnosed, with duration under 2 months. The study, taken as a whole, reports: In simple terms, a model built on 13 V-J features told ophthalmopathy apart from stable hyperthyroidism.

This sequence joins TRBV28 and TRBJ1-5, with D perhaps TRBD1 (5 bases). Sequencing used peripheral blood or thyroid tissue (not recorded which). This sequence originates from a woman aged 18-29 years with Graves' hyperthyroidism. CDR3 loop: CASRPGGGRQPQHF. The DNA for the CDR3 is TGTGCCAGCAGGCCGGGGGGGGGTCGGCAGCCCCAGCATTTT. The full variable domain, in which reference TRBV28 and TRBJ1-5 provide the parts outside the CDR3, is DVKVTQSSRYLVKRTGEKVFLECVQDMDHENMFWYRQDPGLGLRLIYFSYDVKMKEKGDIPEGYSVSREKKERFSLILESASTNQTSMYLCASRPGGGRQPQHFGDGTRLSIL.